Sequencing of this T cell receptor (beta chain) was carried out in a study of shared clonotypes between healthy human individuals. At the level of the study: For every donor, three CD4 naive, three CD4 memory, two CD8 naive and one CD8 memory plates were used.

Assay: immunoSEQ multiplex PCR; the TCRdb copy retains only in-frame clones and omits some. In the table there are roughly 660,000 clones, 90% of which are singletons. Findings and caveats of the study: An expected dependence of interdonor clonotype sharing on sequencing depth was noted.

The trim removed 7 bases at V and 11 bases at J, leaving 8 bases unmatched. The CDR3 has 11 amino acids. The germline gives CDR1 SQVTM, CDR2 ANQGSEA. Notes on this clone: Its antigen remains unidentified.

The donors, healthy adults who were HIV-negative, had experienced no recent acute infections or vaccinations. The chain joins TRBV29-1 to TRBJ2-7; 10 nucleotides agree with TRBD2. The sequenced sample was memory CD8+ T cells from PBMCs. Subset defined: CD45RO+ cells pooled with CCR7-negative TemRA cells. The clonotype was recovered from a young man in good health. Some clones in this sample may be carry-over from other donors' samples. The CDR3 DNA reads as TGCAGCGCCCGGACTAGCGGTACTAAGTACTTC. Protein product: CSARTSGTKYF.